The rows below give T cell receptor beta chains drawn from one sample of a study of shared clonotypes between healthy human individuals. The method was immunoSEQ multiplex PCR; TCRdb's version includes in-frame clones alone and lacks a portion of them. The sample records under 850,000 clones, 80% to 95% being singletons. Sequenced: naive CD8+ T cells sorted from blood. These receptors were obtained from a man under 40 in good health. CDR3s include the opening cysteine and the closing phenylalanine or tryptophan.

>14|TRBV6-5|TRBJ2-7
CASSYSAENYEQYF
>15|TRBV27|TRBJ1-1
CASSLAGGMNTEAFF
>15|TRBV14|TRBJ2-7
CASSHRQGPGYEQYF
>15|TRBV7-9|TRBJ2-3
CASRPLAVGTDTQYF
>15|TRBV28|TRBJ2-3
CASSLSRDETDTQYF
>15|TRBV27|TRBJ2-7
CASSLSGTDSYEQYF
>14|TRBV29-1|TRBJ2-1
CSVLSGTQRGEQFF
>17|TRBV11-2|TRBJ2-7
CASSPWDLSAETYEQYF
>12|TRBV29-1|TRBJ2-1
CSVEDLGNEQFF
>14|TRBV9|TRBJ2-3
CASSVVGGTDTQYF
>15|TRBV7-2|TRBJ2-7
CASSLVVGYAYEQYF
>16|TRBV7-2|TRBJ2-1
CASSLFRLAAYNEQFF
>14|TRBV28|TRBJ2-7
CASSFNRVPYEQYF
>17|TRBV7-2|TRBJ2-1
CASSLVISGSPYNEQFF
>12|TRBV6-1|TRBJ2-2
CLTLAGAGELFF
>13|TRBV15|TRBJ2-7
CATSSRSSYEQYF
>14|TRBV6-5|TRBJ1-5
CASQAAYSNQPQHF
>15|TRBV6-5|TRBJ1-2
CASRGEQGHDYGYTF
>13|TRBV30|TRBJ2-7
CAWTYGALGEQYF
>13|TRBV28|TRBJ2-7
CASSFHGSYEQYF
>18|TRBV7-2|TRBJ2-1
CASSFPQGSSGSYNEQFF
>13|TRBV11-2|TRBJ2-5
CASREHRTETQYF
>13|TRBV4-3|TRBJ2-1
CASSQDRGREQFF
>15|TRBV28|TRBJ2-7
CASSAYGTGSPLQYF
>16|TRBV21-1|TRBJ1-2
CASSKSMGRANYGYTF
>15|TRBV5-4|TRBJ2-1
CASSFWTDREDEQFF
>15|TRBV27|TRBJ2-1
CASSFSSGRKNEQFF
>15|TRBV6-5|TRBJ1-1
CASSPRTGGFTEAFF
>12|TRBV9|TRBJ1-1
CASSVGQDEAFF
>10|TRBV2|TRBJ2-7
CASSGYEQYF
>12|TRBV29-1|TRBJ2-1
CSVQRENNEQFF
>15|TRBV6-5|TRBJ1-5
CASSPFDRINQPQHF